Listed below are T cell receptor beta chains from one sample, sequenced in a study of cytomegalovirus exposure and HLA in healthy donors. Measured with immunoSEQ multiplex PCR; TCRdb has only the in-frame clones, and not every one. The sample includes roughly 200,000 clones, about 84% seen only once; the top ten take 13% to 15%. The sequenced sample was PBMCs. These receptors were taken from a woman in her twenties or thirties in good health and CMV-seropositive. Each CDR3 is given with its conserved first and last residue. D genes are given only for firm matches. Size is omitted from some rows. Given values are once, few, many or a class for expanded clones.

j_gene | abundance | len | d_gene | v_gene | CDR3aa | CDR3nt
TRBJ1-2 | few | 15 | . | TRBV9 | CASSVEAEDYYGYTF | TGTGCCAGCAGCGTAGAGGCCGAGGACTACTATGGCTACACCTTC
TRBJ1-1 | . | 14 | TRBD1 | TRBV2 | CATNAGQGNTEAFF | TGTGCCACCAATGCTGGACAGGGGAACACTGAAGCTTTCTTT
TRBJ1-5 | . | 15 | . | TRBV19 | CASSRLAAMDQPQHF | TGTGCCAGTAGTAGACTGGCAGCAATGGATCAGCCCCAGCATTTT
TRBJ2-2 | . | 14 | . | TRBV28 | CASSLAGYGGELFF | TGTGCCAGCAGTTTGGCAGGATATGGCGGGGAGCTGTTTTTT
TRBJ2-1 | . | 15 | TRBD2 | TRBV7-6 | CASSLYSGGYDEQFF | TGTGCCAGCAGCTTATACAGCGGGGGGTATGATGAGCAGTTCTTC
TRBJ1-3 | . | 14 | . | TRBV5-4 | CASSLEATGNTIYF | TGTGCCAGCAGCTTAGAGGCTACTGGAAACACCATATATTTT
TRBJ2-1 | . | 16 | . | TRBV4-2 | CASSQDLGSSYNEQFF | TGTGCCAGCAGCCAAGATCTGGGGAGCTCCTACAATGAGCAGTTCTTC
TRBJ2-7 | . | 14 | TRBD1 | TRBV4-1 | CASSPTGETYEQYF | TGCGCCAGCAGCCCGACAGGGGAGACCTACGAGCAGTACTTC
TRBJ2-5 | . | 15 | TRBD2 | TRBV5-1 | CASSLGAGGPETQYF | TGCGCCAGCAGCTTGGGGGCGGGGGGGCCAGAGACCCAGTACTTC
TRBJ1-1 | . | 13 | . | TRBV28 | CASKGHENTEAFF | TGTGCCAGCAAGGGACATGAGAACACTGAAGCTTTCTTT
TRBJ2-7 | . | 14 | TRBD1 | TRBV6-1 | CASTLDPGGYEQYF | TGTGCCAGCACCCTGGATCCAGGGGGCTACGAGCAGTACTTC
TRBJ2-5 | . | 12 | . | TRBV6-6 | CASNRELETQYF | TGTGCCAGCAACCGGGAGCTTGAGACCCAGTACTTC
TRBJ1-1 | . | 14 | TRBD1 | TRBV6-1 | CASSPGTGGTEAFF | TGTGCCAGCAGTCCGGGGACAGGGGGCACTGAAGCTTTCTTT
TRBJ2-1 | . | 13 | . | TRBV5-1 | CASSFRGWNEQFF | TGCGCCAGCAGCTTTAGGGGTTGGAATGAGCAGTTCTTC
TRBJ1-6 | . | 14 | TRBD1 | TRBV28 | CASSTPQGGSPLHF | TGTGCCAGCAGTACCCCACAGGGGGGGTCACCCCTCCACTTT
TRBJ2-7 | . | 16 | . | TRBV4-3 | CASSQDLPSRTYEQYF | TGCGCCAGCAGCCAAGATCTTCCTAGCAGGACCTACGAGCAGTACTTC
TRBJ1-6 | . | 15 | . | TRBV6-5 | CASSYDGGYNSPLHF | TGTGCCAGCAGTTACGACGGAGGCTATAATTCACCCCTCCACTTT
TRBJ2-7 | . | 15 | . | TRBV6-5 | CASSYIAGAPYEQYF | TGTGCCAGCAGTTACATTGCAGGGGCACCTTACGAGCAGTACTTC
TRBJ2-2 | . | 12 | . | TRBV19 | CASSPRRGELFF | TGTGCCAGTAGTCCGAGGCGAGGGGAGCTGTTTTTT
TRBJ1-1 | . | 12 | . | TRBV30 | CAWVRGGGGAFF | TGTGCCTGGGTGCGTGGCGGGGGAGGGGCTTTCTTT
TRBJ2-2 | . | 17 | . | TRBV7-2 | CASSLSTYSAGWGELFF | TGTGCCAGCAGCTTATCCACCTACTCGGCGGGGTGGGGGGAGCTGTTTTTT
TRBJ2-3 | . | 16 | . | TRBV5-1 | CASSSLAGPSTDTQYF | TGCGCCAGCAGCTCCCTGGCGGGGCCTAGCACAGATACGCAGTATTTT
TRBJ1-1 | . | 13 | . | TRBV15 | CATSRSHGSEAFF | TGTGCCACCAGCAGATCCCACGGGAGTGAAGCTTTCTTT
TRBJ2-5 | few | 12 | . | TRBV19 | CATASVEETQYF | TGTGCCACCGCTAGCGTCGAAGAGACCCAGTACTTC
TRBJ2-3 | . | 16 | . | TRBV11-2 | CASSLGIGGPTDTQYF | TGTGCCAGCAGCTTAGGGATCGGGGGACCCACAGATACGCAGTATTTT
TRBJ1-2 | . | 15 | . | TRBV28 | CASSLFDGGNYGYTF | TGTGCCAGCAGTTTGTTCGATGGCGGGAACTATGGCTACACCTTC
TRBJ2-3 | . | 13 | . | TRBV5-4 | CASSLTSRDTQYF | TGTGCCAGCAGCTTGACTAGTCGGGATACGCAGTATTTT
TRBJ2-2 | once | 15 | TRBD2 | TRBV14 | CASSQRLAGAGELFF | TGTGCCAGCAGCCAAAGACTAGCGGGAGCCGGGGAGCTGTTTTTT
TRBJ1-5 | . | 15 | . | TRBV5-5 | CASSIGQSGNQPQHF | TGTGCCAGCAGCATCGGACAGAGCGGCAATCAGCCCCAGCATTTT
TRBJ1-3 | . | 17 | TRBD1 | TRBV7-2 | CASSLARDRVAGNTIYF | TGTGCCAGCAGCTTAGCGCGGGACAGGGTCGCCGGAAACACCATATATTTT
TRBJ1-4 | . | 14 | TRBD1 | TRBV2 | CASSRTGVNEKLFF | TGTGCCAGCAGCAGGACAGGAGTGAATGAAAAACTGTTTTTT
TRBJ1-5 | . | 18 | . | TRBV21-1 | CASSKGWGQGASNQPQHF | .
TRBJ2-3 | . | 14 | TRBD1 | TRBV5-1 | CASRRTGASDTQYF | TGCGCCAGCAGACGGACAGGCGCCTCAGATACGCAGTATTTT
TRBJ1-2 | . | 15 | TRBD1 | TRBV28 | CASSLRQGNDYGYTF | TGTGCCAGCAGTTTGAGACAGGGTAATGACTATGGCTACACCTTC
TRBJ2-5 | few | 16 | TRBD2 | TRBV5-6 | CASSLELLADQETQYF | TGTGCCAGCAGCTTGGAACTACTAGCGGACCAAGAGACCCAGTACTTC
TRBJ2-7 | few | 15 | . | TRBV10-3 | CAISESRETSYEQYF | TGTGCCATCAGTGAGTCGAGGGAGACCAGCTACGAGCAGTACTTC
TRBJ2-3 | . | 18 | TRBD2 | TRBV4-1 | CASSRTRAGGRITDTQYF | TGCGCCAGCAGCCGGACTCGAGCGGGGGGGCGCATCACAGATACGCAGTATTTT
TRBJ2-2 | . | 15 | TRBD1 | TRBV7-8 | CASSPRTGETGELFF | TGTGCCAGCAGCCCTAGGACAGGGGAAACCGGGGAGCTGTTTTTT
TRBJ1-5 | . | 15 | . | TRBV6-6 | CASGLGGLSNQPQHF | TGTGCCAGCGGTCTAGGAGGGCTCAGCAATCAGCCCCAGCATTTT
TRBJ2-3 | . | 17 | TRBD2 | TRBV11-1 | CASSGGAWASGADTQYF | TGTGCCAGCAGCGGGGGGGCATGGGCTAGCGGGGCTGATACGCAGTATTTT
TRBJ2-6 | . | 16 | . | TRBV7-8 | CATDPPGRSGANVLTF | TGTGCCACCGACCCGCCAGGGCGCTCTGGGGCCAACGTCCTGACTTTC
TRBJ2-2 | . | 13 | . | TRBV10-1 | CASTGDGPGELFF | TGCGCCAGCACGGGAGACGGGCCCGGGGAGCTGTTTTTT
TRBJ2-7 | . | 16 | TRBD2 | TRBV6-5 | CASSYPRTSGGYEQYF | TGTGCCAGCAGTTACCCCAGGACTAGCGGTGGTTACGAGCAGTACTTC
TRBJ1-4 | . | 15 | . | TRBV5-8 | CASSTRQTTNEKLFF | TGTGCCAGCAGCACCCGACAGACAACTAATGAAAAACTGTTTTTT
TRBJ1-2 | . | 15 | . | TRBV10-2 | CASSDTGRRNYGYTF | TGCGCCAGCAGTGACACCGGACGGAGGAACTATGGCTACACCTTC
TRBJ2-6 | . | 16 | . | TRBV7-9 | CASSRDTTLGANVLTF | TGTGCCAGCAGCCGGGACACCACCCTCGGGGCCAACGTCCTGACTTTC
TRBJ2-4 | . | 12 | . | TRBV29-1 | CSVAGGLDIQYF | TGCAGCGTTGCCGGGGGATTAGACATTCAGTACTTC
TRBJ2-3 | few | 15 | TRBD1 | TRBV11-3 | CASSLPTGGSDTQYF | TGTGCCAGCAGCCTCCCGACAGGGGGTTCAGATACGCAGTATTTT
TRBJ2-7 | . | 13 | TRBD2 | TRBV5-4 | CASSLAGSYEQYF | TGTGCCAGCAGCCTAGCGGGGTCCTACGAGCAGTACTTC
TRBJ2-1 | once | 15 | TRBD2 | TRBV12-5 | CASGPPGGPYNEQFF | TGTGCTAGTGGACCACCGGGAGGGCCATACAATGAGCAGTTCTTC
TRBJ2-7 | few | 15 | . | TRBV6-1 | CASSETSGEAYEQYF | TGTGCCAGCAGTGAAACATCAGGGGAAGCCTACGAGCAGTACTTC
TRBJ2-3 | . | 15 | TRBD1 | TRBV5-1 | CASSKQGVRGDTQYF | TGCGCCAGCAGCAAACAGGGGGTCAGGGGAGATACGCAGTATTTT
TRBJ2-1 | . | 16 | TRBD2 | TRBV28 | CASSSGAAGGGDEQFF | TGTGCCAGCAGCTCCGGGGCAGCGGGAGGAGGGGATGAGCAGTTCTTC
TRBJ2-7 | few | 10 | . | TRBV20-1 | CSAPFYEQYF | TGCAGTGCCCCTTTCTACGAGCAGTACTTC
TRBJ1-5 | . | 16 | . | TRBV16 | CASSQSIGGPNQPQHF | TGTGCCAGCAGCCAATCGATCGGCGGTCCCAATCAGCCCCAGCATTTT
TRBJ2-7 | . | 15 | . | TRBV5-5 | CASSLAVGSAYEQYF | TGTGCCAGCAGCTTGGCCGTGGGTAGCGCCTACGAGCAGTACTTC
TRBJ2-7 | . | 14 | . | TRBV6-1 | CASSSLGSSYEQYF | TGTGCCAGCAGCAGCTTGGGCAGCTCCTACGAGCAGTACTTC